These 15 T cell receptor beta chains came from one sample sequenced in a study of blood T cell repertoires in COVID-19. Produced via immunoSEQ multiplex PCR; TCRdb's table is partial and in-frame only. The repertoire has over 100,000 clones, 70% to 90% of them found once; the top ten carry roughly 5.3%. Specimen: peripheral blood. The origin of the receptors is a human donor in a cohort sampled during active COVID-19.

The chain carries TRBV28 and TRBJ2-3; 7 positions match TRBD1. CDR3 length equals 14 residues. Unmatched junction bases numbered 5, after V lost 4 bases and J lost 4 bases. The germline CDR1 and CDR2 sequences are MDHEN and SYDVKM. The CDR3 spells CASSSPQGADTQYF. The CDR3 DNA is TGTGCCAGCAGTTCCCCCCAGGGGGCAGATACGCAGTATTTT.

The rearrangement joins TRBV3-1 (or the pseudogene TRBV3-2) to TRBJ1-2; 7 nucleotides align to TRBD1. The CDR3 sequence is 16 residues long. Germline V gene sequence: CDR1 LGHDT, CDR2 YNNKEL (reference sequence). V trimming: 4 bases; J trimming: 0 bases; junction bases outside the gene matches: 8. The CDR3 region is CASSPTGTIPNYGYTF. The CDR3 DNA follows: TGTGCCAGCAGCCCGACAGGGACAATCCCTAACTATGGCTACACCTTC.

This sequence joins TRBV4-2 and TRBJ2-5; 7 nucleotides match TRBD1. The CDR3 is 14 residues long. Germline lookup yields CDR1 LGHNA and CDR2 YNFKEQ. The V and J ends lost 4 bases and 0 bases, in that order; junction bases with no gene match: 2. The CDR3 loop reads CASSPGQYQETQYF. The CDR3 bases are TGTGCCAGCAGCCCGGGACAGTACCAAGAGACCCAGTACTTC.

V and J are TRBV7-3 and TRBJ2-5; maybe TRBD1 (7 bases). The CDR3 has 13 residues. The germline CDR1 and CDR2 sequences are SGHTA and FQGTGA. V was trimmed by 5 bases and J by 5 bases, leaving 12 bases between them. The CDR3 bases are TGTGCCAGCAGCCAGGGGGGATGGGAGACCCAGTACTTC. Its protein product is CASSQGGWETQYF.

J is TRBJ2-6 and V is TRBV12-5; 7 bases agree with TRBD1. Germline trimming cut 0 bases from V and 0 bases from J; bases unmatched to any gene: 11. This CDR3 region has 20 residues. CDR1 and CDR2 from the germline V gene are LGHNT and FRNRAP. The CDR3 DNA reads TGTGCTAGTGGTTTGGTACTTGGTAGGACAGGAAGCTCTGGGGCCAACGTCCTGACTTTC. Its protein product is CASGLVLGRTGSSGANVLTF.

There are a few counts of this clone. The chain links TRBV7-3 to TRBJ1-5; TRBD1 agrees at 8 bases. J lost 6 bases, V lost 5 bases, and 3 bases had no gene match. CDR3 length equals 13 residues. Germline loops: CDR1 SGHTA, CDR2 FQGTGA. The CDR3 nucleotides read TGTGCCAGCAGCCCGGACAGGGTTCAGCCCCAGCATTTT. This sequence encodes CASSPDRVQPQHF.

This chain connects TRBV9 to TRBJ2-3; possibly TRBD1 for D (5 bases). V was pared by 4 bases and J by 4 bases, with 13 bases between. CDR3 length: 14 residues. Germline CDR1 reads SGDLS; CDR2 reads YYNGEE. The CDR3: CASSFQGAADTQYF. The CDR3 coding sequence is TGTGCCAGCAGCTTCCAAGGGGCGGCAGATACGCAGTATTTT.

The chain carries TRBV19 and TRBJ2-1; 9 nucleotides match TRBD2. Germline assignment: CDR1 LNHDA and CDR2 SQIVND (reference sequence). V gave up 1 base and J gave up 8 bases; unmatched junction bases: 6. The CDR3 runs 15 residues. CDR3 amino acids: CASSIVAGATDEQFF. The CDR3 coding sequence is TGTGCCAGTAGTATAGTAGCGGGAGCGACGGATGAGCAGTTCTTC.

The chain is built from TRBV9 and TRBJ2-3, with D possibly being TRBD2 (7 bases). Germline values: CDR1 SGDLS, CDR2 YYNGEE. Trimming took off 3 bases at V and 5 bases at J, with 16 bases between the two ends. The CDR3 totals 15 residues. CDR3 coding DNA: TGTGCCAGCAGCGCAATGGGGGGGCCGGGAGATACGCAGTATTTT. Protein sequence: CASSAMGGPGDTQYF.

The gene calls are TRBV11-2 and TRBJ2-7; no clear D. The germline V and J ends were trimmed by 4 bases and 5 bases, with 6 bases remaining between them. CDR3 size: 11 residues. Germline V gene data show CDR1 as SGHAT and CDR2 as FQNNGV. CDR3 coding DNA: TGTGCCAGCAGCTCCCCCGACGAGCAGTACTTC. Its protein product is CASSSPDEQYF.

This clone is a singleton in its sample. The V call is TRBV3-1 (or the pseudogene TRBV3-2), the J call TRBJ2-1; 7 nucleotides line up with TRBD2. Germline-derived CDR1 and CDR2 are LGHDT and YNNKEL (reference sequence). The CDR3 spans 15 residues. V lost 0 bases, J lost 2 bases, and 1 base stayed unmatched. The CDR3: CASSQELATYNEQFF. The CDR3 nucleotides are TGTGCCAGCAGCCAAGAACTAGCGACCTACAATGAGCAGTTCTTC.

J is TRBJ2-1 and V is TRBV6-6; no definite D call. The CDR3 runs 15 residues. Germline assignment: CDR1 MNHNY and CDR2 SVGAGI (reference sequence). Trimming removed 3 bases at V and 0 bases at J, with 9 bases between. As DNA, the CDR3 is TGTGCCAGCAGTTATGAGGCGAGCTCCTACAATGAGCAGTTCTTC. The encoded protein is CASSYEASSYNEQFF.

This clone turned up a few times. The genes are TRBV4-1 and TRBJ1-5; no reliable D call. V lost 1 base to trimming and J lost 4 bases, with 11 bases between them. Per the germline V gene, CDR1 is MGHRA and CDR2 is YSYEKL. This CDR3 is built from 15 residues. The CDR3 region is CASSQAVIGNQPQHF. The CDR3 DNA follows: TGCGCCAGCAGCCAAGCGGTGATCGGGAATCAGCCCCAGCATTTT.

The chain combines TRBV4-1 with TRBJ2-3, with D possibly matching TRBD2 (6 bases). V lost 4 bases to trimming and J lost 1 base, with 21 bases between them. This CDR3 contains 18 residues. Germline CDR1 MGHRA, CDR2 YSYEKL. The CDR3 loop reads CASSLQSLTSPGTDTQYF. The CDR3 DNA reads TGCGCCAGCAGCCTCCAATCCCTAACTAGCCCCGGCACAGATACGCAGTATTTT.

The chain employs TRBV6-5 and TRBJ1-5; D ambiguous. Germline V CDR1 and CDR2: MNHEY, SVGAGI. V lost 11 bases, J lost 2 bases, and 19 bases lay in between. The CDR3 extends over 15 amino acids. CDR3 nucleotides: TGTGCCTCGGCGCGCGGGGTGGGTGGCAATCAGCCCCAGCATTTT. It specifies CASARGVGGNQPQHF.